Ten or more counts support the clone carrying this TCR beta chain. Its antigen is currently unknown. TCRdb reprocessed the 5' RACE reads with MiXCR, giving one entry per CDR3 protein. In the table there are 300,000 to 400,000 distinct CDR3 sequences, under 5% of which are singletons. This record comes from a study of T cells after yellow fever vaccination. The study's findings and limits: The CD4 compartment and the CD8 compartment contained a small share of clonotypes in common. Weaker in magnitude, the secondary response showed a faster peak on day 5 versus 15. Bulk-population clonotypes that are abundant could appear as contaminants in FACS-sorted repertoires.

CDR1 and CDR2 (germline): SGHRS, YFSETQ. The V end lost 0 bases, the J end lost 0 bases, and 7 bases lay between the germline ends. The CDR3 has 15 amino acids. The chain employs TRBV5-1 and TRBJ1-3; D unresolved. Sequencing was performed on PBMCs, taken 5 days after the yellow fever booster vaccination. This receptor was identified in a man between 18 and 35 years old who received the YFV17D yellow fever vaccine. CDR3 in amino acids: CASSLDGNSGNTIYF. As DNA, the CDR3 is TGCGCCAGCAGCTTGGACGGCAACTCTGGAAACACCATATATTTT.